The present entry profiles one TCR beta chain with its context. The antigen remains unidentified. The record originates from a study of T cell responses to AZD1222 COVID-19 vaccine. Study-wide findings and caveats: As reported, nearly half of all spike-specific TCRs target variant regions that are unmutated.

The protocol was immunoSEQ multiplex PCR, while the TCRdb copy is restricted to in-frame clones and leaves out a portion. Of 100,000 to 150,000 clones detected, 86% appear once; the ten largest clones hold around 2.9%. This specimen was peripheral blood, taken 28 days after the second AZD1222 dose. This sequence originates from an adult who received the AZD1222 COVID-19 vaccine.

DNA for the CDR3: TGTGCCAGCAGCTATTCTAGAAACCGGGACAGGGGCGTCTACGAGCAGTACTTC. This gives the protein CASSYSRNRDRGVYEQYF. The chain carries TRBV5-6 and TRBJ2-7, with 10 bases identical to TRBD1. Per the germline V gene, CDR1 is SGHDT and CDR2 is YYEEEE. The CDR3 has 18 residues. Trimming removed 3 bases from V and 3 bases from J; junction bases left unmatched: 15.